These 25 T cell receptor beta chains came from one sample sequenced in a study of CD8+CD57+ T cells in acquired aplastic anemia. Genomic DNA acted as the template from which TCR beta VDJ combination and CDR3 sequence profiling were carried out. TCRdb itself ran the reads through MiXCR, one entry per CDR3 protein. The repertoire holds approximately 190,000 distinct CDR3 sequences, with approximately 48% as singletons. CD8+CD57+ cell expansion, shown by flow cytometry, had occurred in the patients selected for sequencing. What was sequenced was sorted CD4+, CD8+, or CD8+CD57+ T cells (not recorded which) from PBMCs. These receptors were collected from a human donor with aplastic anemia.

This chain's CDR3 is CASSQTYHNSPLHF. The CDR3 coding sequence is TGTGCCAGCAGCCAAACCTATCACAACTCACCCCTCCACTTT. The rearrangement links TRBV5-4 to TRBJ1-6; no clear D. The length of the CDR3 is 14 residues. V dropped 4 bases and J dropped 10 bases, with 15 bases sitting between them. CDR1 and CDR2 from the germline V gene are SGHNT and YYREEE (reference sequence).

Turning to this clonotype: One base away lies a much larger clone, so this may be a sequencing read error. A read error is likely, as this CDR3 ends without the conserved phenylalanine or tryptophan. V usage is TRBV20-1 and J usage is TRBJ2-1; no reliable D call. The length of the CDR3 is 13 residues. Trimming cost V 4 bases and J 3 bases, with 10 bases left between them. Germline CDR1 reads DFQATT; CDR2 reads SNEGSKA (reference sequence). The CDR3 region is CSAMSPGYNEQFL. In nucleotides, the CDR3 is TGCAGTGCTATGTCTCCGGGCTACAATGAGCAGTTCCTC.

This clonotype was recorded at least ten times. This chain connects TRBV19 to TRBJ2-2; 10 bases map to TRBD2. Germline CDR1 LNHDA, CDR2 SQIVND (reference sequence). This CDR3 comprises 15 residues. Trimming removed 4 bases from V and 6 bases from J; junction bases left unmatched: 5. The CDR3 region has the DNA TGTGCCAGTAGTAAGGCTAGCGGGAGCCCCGGGGAGCTGTTTTTT. Its translation: CASSKASGSPGELFF.

Comments on this clonotype: One junction end disagrees with the germline gene, perhaps due to a read error. In DNA form, the CDR3 reads TGTGCCATCAGTGAGTCGACTCGGGGGAGCTCCTATGAGCAGTACTTC. It translates to CAISESTRGSSYEQYF. The chain joins TRBV10-3 to TRBJ2-7, with D tentatively TRBD2 (6 bases). The germline gives CDR1 ENHRY, CDR2 SYGVKD. The CDR3 is made up of 16 amino acids.

The chain couples TRBV7-2 to TRBJ1-1, with D maybe TRBD1 (5 bases). The length of the CDR3 is 14 residues. The V gene's germline CDR1 is SGHTA and CDR2 FQGNSA. The V end was cut by 5 bases, the J end by 1 base, with 11 bases between. DNA of the CDR3: TGTGCCAGCAGCACCAGAGACAGGAACACTGAAGCTTTCTTT. Amino acid sequence: CASSTRDRNTEAFF.

This clonotype was recorded many times. This chain links TRBV10-3 with TRBJ1-2, with 7 nucleotides matching TRBD1. Unmatched junction bases numbered 8, after V lost 7 bases and J lost 3 bases. Germline values: CDR1 ENHRY, CDR2 SYGVKD. The CDR3 has 14 residues. The CDR3 here is CAITPDRQHYGYTF. The DNA for the CDR3 is TGTGCCATCACTCCGGACAGGCAACACTATGGCTACACCTTC.

This clonotype has ten or more counts. The chain's CDR3 is CASSQAGAYEQYF. CDR3 coding DNA: TGCGCCAGCAGCCAAGCAGGGGCCTACGAGCAGTACTTC. The J gene is TRBJ2-7, the V gene TRBV4-1; maybe TRBD1 (6 bases). Looked up from germline, CDR1 is MGHRA and CDR2 is YSYEKL. The CDR3 runs 13 residues. Trimming pared 1 base from V and 2 bases from J, leaving 6 bases between.

Ten or more counts support this clonotype. The gene calls are TRBV7-2 and TRBJ1-5, with a tentative D call TRBD1 (6 bases). The CDR3 spans 15 residues. Trimming removed 3 bases at V and 6 bases at J, with 15 bases between. Per the germline V gene, CDR1 is SGHTA and CDR2 is FQGNSA. CDR3 protein: CASSFSGGASQPQHF. DNA for the CDR3: TGTGCCAGCAGCTTTAGTGGGGGGGCGAGTCAGCCCCAGCATTTT.

This chain joins TRBV9 and TRBJ1-4, with a weak D call TRBD1 (6 bases). Germline CDR1 is SGDLS and CDR2 is YYNGEE. V lost 4 bases, J lost 8 bases, and 18 bases lay in between. The CDR3 runs to 15 residues. The CDR3, as DNA: TGTGCCAGCAGCCCCGTGTCGGGGGCCGGGGAAAAACTGTTTTTT. It specifies CASSPVSGAGEKLFF.

This clonotype has at least ten counts. The rearrangement links TRBV6-1 to TRBJ2-7; 9 bases fit TRBD1. This CDR3 contains 12 residues. From germline, CDR1 is MNHNS and CDR2 SASEGT. V shed 3 bases and J 12 bases; nucleotides not matched to a gene: 6. Here the CDR3 reads CASSDQTGGTYF. CDR3 nucleotides: TGTGCCAGCAGTGACCAGACAGGGGGAACGTACTTC.

There are many counts of this clonotype. The chain employs TRBV7-2 and TRBJ1-1, with D tentatively TRBD1 (5 bases). The CDR3 spans 15 residues. Germline assignment: CDR1 SGHTA and CDR2 FQGNSA. Trimming cost V 0 bases and J 4 bases, with 12 bases left between them. DNA of the CDR3: TGTGCCAGCAGCTTAGCAGGGACCTACACCACTGAAGCTTTCTTT. The encoded protein is CASSLAGTYTTEAFF.

This sequence joins TRBV19 and TRBJ2-7; 16 nucleotides agree with TRBD2. Germline CDR1 reads LNHDA; CDR2 reads SQIVND (reference sequence). The CDR3 spans 18 residues. V was pared by 5 bases and J by 6 bases, with 13 bases of the junction left unmatched. CDR3 DNA: TGTGCCAGTAGTCCGGGACTAGCGGGAGGGCCGGCTCTACGCGAGCAGTACTTC. This translates into CASSPGLAGGPALREQYF.

This clonotype showed up many times. This chain joins TRBV5-1 and TRBJ2-1, with TRBD1 matching 7 bases. Losses at the gene ends were 4 bases for V and 9 bases for J; bases not matched to a gene: 10. There are 14 residues in the CDR3. Germline CDR1 SGHRS, CDR2 YFSETQ. CDR3 DNA: TGCGCCAGCAGCCGGGGACAGCCCCTCGGTGAGCAGTTCTTC. Encoded protein: CASSRGQPLGEQFF.

This clonotype was counted ten times or more. V is TRBV12-3 or TRBV12-4 and J is TRBJ2-5, with D unclear. Trimming removed 3 bases from V and 0 bases from J, with 8 bases in between. The CDR3 runs to 14 residues. CDR3 protein: CASSFPAYQETQYF. CDR3 sequence (DNA): TGTGCCAGCAGTTTCCCGGCGTACCAAGAGACCCAGTACTTC.

The chain couples TRBV7-9 to TRBJ2-3; no clear D. V dropped 2 bases and J dropped 6 bases, with 6 bases sitting between them. The CDR3 contains 12 residues. Germline CDR1 SEHNR, CDR2 FQNEAQ (reference sequence). CDR3 loop: CASSLFRDTQYF. Here the CDR3 DNA reads TGTGCCAGCAGCTTATTCCGGGATACGCAGTATTTT.

On this clonotype: This may be a read error, as it is one base from a much larger clone. The chain uses TRBV19 and TRBJ2-7, with D possibly TRBD2 on 6 matching bases. Germline V gene sequence: CDR1 LNHDA, CDR2 SQIVND (reference sequence). The CDR3 spans 15 residues. The CDR3 is CASSSLPGLIYERYF. The CDR3, as DNA: TGTGCCAGCAGTTCCCTCCCGGGACTTATCTACGAGCGGTACTTC.

This rearrangement joins TRBV9 to TRBJ2-1; D gene unclear. V was pared by 0 bases and J by 7 bases, with 5 bases between. The germline V gene encodes CDR1 SGDLS and CDR2 YYNGEE. The CDR3 is made up of 12 amino acids. The CDR3, as DNA: TGTGCCAGCAGCGTAGGGTTGAATGAGCAGTTCTTC. Residues: CASSVGLNEQFF.

V gene TRBV29-1 combines with J gene TRBJ2-2; D is tentatively TRBD1 or TRBD2 (5 bases each). Trimming left V 2 bases short and J 0 bases short, with 10 bases between. The CDR3 has 15 amino acids. The germline gives CDR1 SQVTM, CDR2 ANQGSEA. The CDR3 DNA reads as TGCAGCGTTGAAAGGGGAGCGGCGAACACCGGGGAGCTGTTTTTT. It encodes CSVERGAANTGELFF.

This clonotype was counted many times. This chain joins TRBV15 and TRBJ2-5; the D gene is possibly TRBD1 (5 bases). Trimming took off 7 bases at V and 2 bases at J, with 11 bases between the two ends. This CDR3 has 13 residues. The V gene's germline CDR1 is LNHNV and CDR2 YYDKDF (reference sequence). The CDR3 DNA sequence: TGTGCCACCACGAGAGACAGACAAGAGACCCAGTACTTC. Its translation is CATTRDRQETQYF.

This clonotype came up many times. The rearrangement uses TRBV7-3 and TRBJ2-3, with D unresolved. V was clipped by 1 base and J by 10 bases, with 15 bases between them. CDR3 length equals 14 residues. The germline V gene encodes CDR1 SGHTA and CDR2 FQGTGA. The CDR3 DNA reads TGTGCCAGCAGCTTAATGGACCTACGATCAGCGCAGTATTTT. Protein: CASSLMDLRSAQYF.

This clonotype came up once. The rearrangement uses TRBV15 and TRBJ2-7; TRBD1 aligns across 9 bases. Germline CDR1 and CDR2: LNHNV and YYDKDF (reference sequence). The CDR3 extends over 15 amino acids. V gave up 0 bases and J gave up 5 bases; unmatched junction bases: 5. This CDR3 reads CATSREGQGRNEQYF. The CDR3 nucleotides are TGTGCCACCAGCAGAGAAGGACAGGGGAGGAACGAGCAGTACTTC.

The table lists this clonotype with a few counts. The chain couples TRBV2 to TRBJ2-1, with TRBD2 matching 9 bases. Germline V gene sequence: CDR1 SNHLY, CDR2 FYNNEI. The CDR3 has 15 amino acids. The J segment lost 6 bases and the V segment lost 4 bases, leaving 7 bases of the junction unmatched. This CDR3 is CASSGSGGGANEQFF. The CDR3 nucleotides are TGTGCCAGCAGTGGGAGCGGCGGGGGGGCCAATGAGCAGTTCTTC.

The sample holds many counts of this clonotype. The chain has TRBV12-3 or TRBV12-4 and TRBJ1-2; no clear D. The CDR3 contains 12 residues. V was cut by 1 base and J by 8 bases, with 8 bases left in between. The CDR3 sequence is CASSLEWRGYTF. The CDR3 DNA reads TGTGCCAGCAGTTTAGAATGGCGGGGCTACACCTTC.

On this clonotype: A much more abundant neighbour one base away suggests this may be a read error. The chain carries TRBV7-3 and TRBJ1-1, with D perhaps matching TRBD1 (5 bases). The CDR3 runs to 12 residues. With 8 bases removed from V and 7 bases from J, the gap between germline ends came to 14 bases. Looked up from germline, CDR1 is SGHTA and CDR2 is FQGTGA. The CDR3: CASGYLGVEAFF. CDR3 sequence (DNA): TGTGCCAGCGGTTACCTGGGGGTTGAAGCTTTCTTT.

The CDR3 sequence: CASSPKEDIRGAQYF. The CDR3 bases are TGTGCCAGCAGCCCCAAGGAGGACATCCGAGGAGCCCAGTACTTC. The J gene is TRBJ2-5, the V gene TRBV7-9; D may be TRBD1 or TRBD2 (5 bases each). The CDR3 runs 15 residues. CDR1 and CDR2 (germline): SEHNR, FQNEAQ (reference sequence). V shed 5 bases and J shed 9 bases, with 22 bases lying between them.